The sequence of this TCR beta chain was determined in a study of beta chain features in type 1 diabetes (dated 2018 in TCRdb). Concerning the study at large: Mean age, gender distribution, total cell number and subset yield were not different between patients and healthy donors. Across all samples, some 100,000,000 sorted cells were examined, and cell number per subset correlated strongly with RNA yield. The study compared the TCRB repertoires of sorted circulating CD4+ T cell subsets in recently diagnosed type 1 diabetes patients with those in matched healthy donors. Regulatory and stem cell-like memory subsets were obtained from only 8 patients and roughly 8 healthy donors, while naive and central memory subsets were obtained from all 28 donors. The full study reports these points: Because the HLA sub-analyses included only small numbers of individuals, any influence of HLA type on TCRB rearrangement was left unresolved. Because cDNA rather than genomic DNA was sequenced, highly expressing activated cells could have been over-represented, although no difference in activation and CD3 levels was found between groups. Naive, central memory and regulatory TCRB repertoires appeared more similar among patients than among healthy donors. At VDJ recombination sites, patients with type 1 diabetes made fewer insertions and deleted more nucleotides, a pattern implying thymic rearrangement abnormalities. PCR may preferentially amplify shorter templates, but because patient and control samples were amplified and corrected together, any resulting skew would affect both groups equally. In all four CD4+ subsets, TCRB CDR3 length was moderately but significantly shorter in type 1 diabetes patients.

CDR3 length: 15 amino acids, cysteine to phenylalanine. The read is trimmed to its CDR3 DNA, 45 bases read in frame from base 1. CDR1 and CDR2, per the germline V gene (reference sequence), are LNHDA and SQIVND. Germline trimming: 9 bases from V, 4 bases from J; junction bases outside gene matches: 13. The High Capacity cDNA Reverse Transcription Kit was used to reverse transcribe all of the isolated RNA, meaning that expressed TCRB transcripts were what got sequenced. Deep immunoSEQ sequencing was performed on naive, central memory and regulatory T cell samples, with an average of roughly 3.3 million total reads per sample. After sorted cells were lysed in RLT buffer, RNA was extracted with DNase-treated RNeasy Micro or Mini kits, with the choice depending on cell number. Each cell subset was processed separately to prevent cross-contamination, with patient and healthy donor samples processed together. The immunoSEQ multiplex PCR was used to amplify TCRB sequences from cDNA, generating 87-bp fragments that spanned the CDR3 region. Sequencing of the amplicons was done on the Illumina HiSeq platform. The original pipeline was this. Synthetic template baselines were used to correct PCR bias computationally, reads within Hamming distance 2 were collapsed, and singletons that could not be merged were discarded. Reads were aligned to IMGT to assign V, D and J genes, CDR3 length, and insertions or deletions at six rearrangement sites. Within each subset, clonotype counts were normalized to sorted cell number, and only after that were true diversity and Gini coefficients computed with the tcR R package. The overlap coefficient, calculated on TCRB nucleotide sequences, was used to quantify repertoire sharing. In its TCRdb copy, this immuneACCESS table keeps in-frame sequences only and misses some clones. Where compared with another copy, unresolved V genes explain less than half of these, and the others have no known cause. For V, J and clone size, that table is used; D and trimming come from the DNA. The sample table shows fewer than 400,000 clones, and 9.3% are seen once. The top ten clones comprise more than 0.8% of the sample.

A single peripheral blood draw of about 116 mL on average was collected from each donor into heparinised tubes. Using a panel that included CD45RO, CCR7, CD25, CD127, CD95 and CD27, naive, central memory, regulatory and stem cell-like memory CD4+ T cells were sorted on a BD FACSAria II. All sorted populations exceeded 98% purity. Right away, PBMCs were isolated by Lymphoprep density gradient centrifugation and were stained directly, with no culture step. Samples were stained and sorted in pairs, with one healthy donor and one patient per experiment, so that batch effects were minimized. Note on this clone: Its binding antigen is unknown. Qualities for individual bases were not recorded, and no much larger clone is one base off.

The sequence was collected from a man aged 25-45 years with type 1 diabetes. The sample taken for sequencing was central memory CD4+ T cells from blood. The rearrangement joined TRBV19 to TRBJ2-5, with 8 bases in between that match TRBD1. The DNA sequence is TGTGCCAGCATGGATGCAGGGGGCATCGGAGAGACCCAGTACTTC. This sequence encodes CASMDAGGIGETQYF.